These 27 T cell receptor beta chains share one sample of origin, sequenced in a study of T cells after yellow fever vaccination. TCRdb re-called the 5' RACE reads with MiXCR, one entry per CDR3 protein. The sample shows 300,000 or so distinct CDR3 sequences, roughly 8.6% of them seen only once. The sequencing here drew on PBMCs, taken around 45 days after the first yellow fever vaccination. The receptors here all came from a man between 18 and 29 years old who received the YFV17D yellow fever vaccine.

This chain uses TRBV18 with TRBJ2-1, with a tentative D call TRBD2 (6 bases). Germline V gives CDR1 KGHSH, CDR2 LQKENI. The V gene lost 5 bases and the J gene lost 14 bases, with 13 bases spanning the gap. The CDR3 spans 11 residues. The DNA for the CDR3 is TGTGCCAGCTCAGGACGGGGGTCGGAGTTCTTC. It codes for CASSGRGSEFF.

This clonotype was seen only a few times. The chain is built from TRBV12-3 or TRBV12-4 and TRBJ1-5, with D uncertain. V dropped 5 bases and J dropped 4 bases, with 15 bases sitting between them. CDR3 length: 15 residues. The CDR3 region is CASSPGNWDNQPQHF. CDR3 nucleotide sequence: TGTGCCAGCAGTCCCGGAAACTGGGATAATCAGCCCCAGCATTTT.

This clonotype was seen repeatedly, ten times or more. The chain uses TRBV28 and TRBJ2-1, with a possible D match to TRBD1 (5 bases). The CDR3 runs to 15 residues. Trimming took off 3 bases at V and 0 bases at J, with 9 bases between the two ends. Germline assignment: CDR1 MDHEN and CDR2 SYDVKM. The CDR3 DNA sequence: TGTGCCAGCAGTTTTTTGACAGACTCCTACAATGAGCAGTTCTTC. Protein sequence: CASSFLTDSYNEQFF.

The chain couples TRBV19 to TRBJ2-3; TRBD2 matches 9 bases. Trimming removed 5 bases from V and 7 bases from J; junction bases left unmatched: 10. The CDR3 length is 15 residues. CDR1 is LNHDA and CDR2 is SQIVND in the germline V gene (reference sequence). In nucleotides, the CDR3 is TGTGCCAGTAGTCTGGGACTAGCACGGTTGTATACGCAGTATTTT. Translated, it gives CASSLGLARLYTQYF. Full variable domain (rest looked up from reference TRBV19 and TRBJ2-3): DGGITQSPKYLFRKEGQNVTLSCEQNLNHDAMYWYRQDPGQGLRLIYYSQIVNDFQKGDIAEGYSVSREKKESFPLTVTSAQKNPTAFYLCASSLGLARLYTQYFGPGTRLTVL.

The genes are TRBV29-1 and TRBJ2-5; 7 bases map to TRBD2. V lost 3 bases to trimming and J lost 4 bases; unmatched junction nucleotides: 5. This CDR3 region has 13 residues. Germline CDR1 and CDR2: SQVTM and ANQGSEA. Written as DNA, the CDR3 is TGCAGCGTTGACAATATAGCGGGAGAGACCCAGTACTTC. Encoded protein: CSVDNIAGETQYF.

This clonotype was counted a few times. J is TRBJ1-3 and V is TRBV5-5; D unclear. CDR3 length: 16 residues. Germline V gene sequence: CDR1 SGHKS, CDR2 YYEKEE (reference sequence). The germline V and J ends were trimmed by 0 bases and 0 bases, with 10 bases remaining between them. CDR3 DNA sequence: TGTGCCAGCAGCTTGGTGACGGGCCACTCTGGAAACACCATATATTTT. It translates to CASSLVTGHSGNTIYF.

This clonotype was seen a few times. V is TRBV3-1 and J is TRBJ2-1; 9 bases are shared with TRBD1. Germline V gives CDR1 LGHDT, CDR2 YNNKEL (reference sequence). The CDR3 is 15 amino acids. The junction had 10 bases not matched to a gene; V was cut back by 6 bases and J by 7 bases. CDR3 bases: TGTGCCAGCAGACTCACAGGGGGCGCCGGGAATGAGCAGTTCTTC. Amino acid sequence: CASRLTGGAGNEQFF.

This clonotype came up a few times. V gene TRBV29-1 combines with J gene TRBJ1-6; 10 bases line up with TRBD1. In germline, CDR1 is SQVTM, CDR2 ANQGSEA. V lost 6 bases and J lost 6; bases outside the gene matches: 2. This CDR3 region has 13 residues. CDR3 DNA: TGCAGCGTCGGGGACAGGGGTAATTCACCCCTCCACTTT. As protein: CSVGDRGNSPLHF. Full variable domain (rest looked up from reference TRBV29-1 and TRBJ1-6): SAVISQKPSRDICQRGTSLTIQCQVDSQVTMMFWYRQQPGQSLTLIATANQGSEATYESGFVIDKFPISRPNLTFSTLTVSNMSPEDSSIYLCSVGDRGNSPLHFGNGTRLTVT.

At least ten counts were recorded for this clonotype. This sequence joins TRBV5-6 and TRBJ2-7; unclear D gene. V was cut by 0 bases and J by 3 bases, with 7 bases left in between. Looked up from germline, CDR1 is SGHDT and CDR2 is YYEEEE. The CDR3 consists of 13 residues. The CDR3 here is CASSLGLDYEQYV. The CDR3, as DNA: TGTGCCAGCAGCTTGGGACTTGACTACGAGCAGTACGTC.

The chain is built from TRBV9 and TRBJ1-3; D remains ambiguous. Germline V gene lookup returns CDR1 SGDLS and CDR2 YYNGEE. The V gene lost 0 bases and the J gene lost 0 bases, with 10 bases spanning the gap. CDR3 length equals 16 residues. The CDR3 region is CASSVGSGPSGNTIYF. The CDR3 DNA reads TGTGCCAGCAGCGTAGGAAGTGGACCCTCTGGAAACACCATATATTTT.

The chain carries TRBV18 and TRBJ2-3; D is undetermined. Per the germline V gene, CDR1 is KGHSH and CDR2 is LQKENI. This CDR3 spans 14 amino acids. Trimming pared 2 bases from V and 2 bases from J, leaving 8 bases between. The CDR3 here is CASSPSLVTDTQYF. DNA for the CDR3: TGTGCCAGCTCACCATCCCTAGTCACAGATACGCAGTATTTT.

This clonotype was counted between two and nine times. V and J are TRBV12-3 or TRBV12-4 and TRBJ2-1; 11 positions agree with TRBD2. V lost 6 bases and J lost 0; bases outside the gene matches: 4. The CDR3 is 16 amino acids. CDR3 residues: CASSSGLAGSYNEQFF. CDR3 DNA sequence: TGTGCCAGCAGCTCAGGACTAGCGGGCTCCTACAATGAGCAGTTCTTC.

In this sample, this clonotype turned up a few times. The chain uses TRBV7-9 and TRBJ1-1; D may be TRBD1 (6 bases). Between the trimmed V and J ends, which lost 5 bases and 8 bases, there was a span of 9 bases. Looked up from germline, CDR1 is SEHNR and CDR2 is FQNEAQ (reference sequence). The CDR3 contains 11 residues. The CDR3 DNA is TGTGCCAGCAGCCTGAGGGGGGAAGCTTTCTTT. Amino acids: CASSLRGEAFF.

The table lists this clonotype with many counts. This chain connects TRBV21-1 to TRBJ2-4; TRBD2 is the table's D call, not checked against the DNA. TRBV21-1 counts as a pseudogene. This CDR3 has 20 amino acids. CDR3 nucleotide sequence: TGTGCCAGCAGCGGCATCCGGACTAGCGGGGGAAACCTAGCCAAAAACATTCAGTACTTC. Its translation: CASSGIRTSGGNLAKNIQYF.

The CDR3 nucleotides read TGTGCCAGCAGTCCTACAGGGGTCCGCACAGATACGCAGTATTTT. Protein sequence: CASSPTGVRTDTQYF. The chain couples TRBV6-2 or TRBV6-3 to TRBJ2-3, with 7 bases aligning to TRBD1. Germline V gene lookup returns CDR1 MNHEY and CDR2 SVGEGT. The ends lost 5 bases at V and 1 base at J; junction bases unmatched: 6. The CDR3 runs to 15 residues.

This clonotype was seen a few times. CDR3 coding DNA: TGTGCCAGCAGTTACTCAAAAACCACAGGGCGCCAAGAGACCCAGTACTTC. The encoded protein is CASSYSKTTGRQETQYF. V gene TRBV6-2 or TRBV6-3 combines with J gene TRBJ2-5; tentative D call: TRBD1 (6 bases). The V end lost 0 bases, the J end lost 1 base, and 15 bases lay between the germline ends. The CDR3 contains 17 residues. Germline lookup yields CDR1 MNHEY and CDR2 SVGEGT.

The chain carries TRBV4-1 and TRBJ1-4; D gene uncertain. V lost 1 base and J 5 bases, leaving 11 bases between the germline ends. The CDR3 is 15 amino acids. Germline loops: CDR1 MGHRA, CDR2 YSYEKL. CDR3 bases: TGCGCCAGCAGCCAAGCCCCAGCGGGAAATGAAAAACTGTTTTTT. It is translated as CASSQAPAGNEKLFF.

The chain couples TRBV7-2 to TRBJ1-5; D is unresolved. Germline V CDR1 and CDR2: SGHTA, FQGNSA. The CDR3 covers 13 residues. Trimming shortened V by 7 bases and J by 3 bases, and 10 bases separated the two germline ends. The CDR3 loop is CASTFNNNQPQHF. For the CDR3, the DNA is TGTGCCAGCACCTTCAACAACAATCAGCCCCAGCATTTT. Full variable domain (rest looked up from reference TRBV7-2 and TRBJ1-5): GAGVSQSPSNKVTEKGKDVELRCDPISGHTALYWYRQSLGQGLEFLIYFQGNSAPDKSGLPSDRFSAERTGGSVSTLTIQRTQQEDSAVYLCASTFNNNQPQHFGDGTRLSIL.

This clonotype was seen more than once but under ten times. The chain employs TRBV6-5 and TRBJ1-5, with D hard to call. Germline V gives CDR1 MNHEY, CDR2 SVGAGI. The CDR3 runs to 16 residues. Between the trimmed V and J ends, which lost 0 bases and 2 bases, there was a span of 11 bases. CDR3 loop: CASSYSAGAGNQPQHF. The CDR3 DNA follows: TGTGCCAGCAGTTACTCAGCGGGCGCGGGCAATCAGCCCCAGCATTTT.

This clonotype was seen more than once but under ten times. V usage is TRBV29-1 and J usage is TRBJ1-2; D gene uncertain. Germline V gene lookup returns CDR1 SQVTM and CDR2 ANQGSEA. Trimming cost V 4 bases and J 4 bases, with 13 bases left between them. The CDR3 extends over 13 amino acids. In DNA, the CDR3 is TGCAGCGTTGCCCCTGACTCGGCCTATGGCTACACCTTC. Amino acids: CSVAPDSAYGYTF.

This clonotype was found a few times. The chain recombines TRBV11-2 with TRBJ2-4; TRBD2 matches at 10 bases. CDR1 and CDR2 from the germline V gene are SGHAT and FQNNGV. The trim removed 1 base at V and 10 bases at J, leaving 4 bases unmatched. This CDR3 contains 14 residues. The CDR3 nucleotides are TGTGCCAGCAGCTTAGTCTCAGCGGGGGGGATTCAGTACTTC. Encoded protein: CASSLVSAGGIQYF. Complete variable domain (other parts from reference TRBV11-2 and TRBJ2-4): EAGVAQSPRYKIIEKRQSVAFWCNPISGHATLYWYQQILGQGPKLLIQFQNNGVVDDSQLPKDRFSAERLKGVDSTLKIQPAKLEDSAVYLCASSLVSAGGIQYFGAGTRLSVL.

This clonotype was counted only a few times. The chain couples TRBV25-1 to TRBJ2-1; 7 positions match TRBD2. J gave up 2 bases and V 2 bases, and 3 bases lay outside the gene matches. CDR1 and CDR2 from the germline V gene are MGHDK and SYGVNS. The CDR3 is 15 amino acids. The CDR3 nucleotides are TGTGCCAGCAGTGAAGTAGCGGGTACCTACAATGAGCAGTTCTTC. Translated: CASSEVAGTYNEQFF.

This clonotype was recorded a few times. This chain joins TRBV7-3 and TRBJ2-7; D is uncertain. Germline CDR1 is SGHTA and CDR2 is FQGTGA. Between the trimmed V and J ends, which lost 5 bases and 3 bases, there was a span of 14 bases. The CDR3 length is 14 residues. CDR3 amino acids: CASSPGGLNYEQYF. The CDR3 coding sequence is TGTGCCAGCAGCCCCGGTGGTTTGAACTACGAGCAGTACTTC.

As concerns this clonotype: An end of the junction differs from the germline gene, which may be a read error. The DNA of the CDR3 is TGTACCAGCAGCCAAGAGGGTTCACCCCTCCACTTT. Encoded protein: CTSSQEGSPLHF. V gene TRBV3-1 combines with J gene TRBJ1-6; D ambiguous. Per the germline V gene, CDR1 is LGHDT and CDR2 is YNNKEL (reference sequence). This CDR3 is 12 amino acids long.

This clonotype was picked up a small number of times. The gene calls are TRBV7-2 and TRBJ1-4; D is unresolved. Germline values: CDR1 SGHTA, CDR2 FQGNSA. CDR3 length: 13 residues. V dropped 3 bases and J dropped 12 bases, with 14 bases sitting between them. CDR3 amino acids: CASSFLSGEELFF. The CDR3 region has the DNA TGTGCCAGCAGCTTCCTGTCTGGGGAAGAACTGTTTTTT.

This chain joins TRBV10-3 and TRBJ1-5, with 7 bases lining up with TRBD1. CDR1 ENHRY and CDR2 SYGVKD come from the germline V gene. Germline trimming cut 10 bases from V and 1 base from J; bases unmatched to any gene: 7. The CDR3 runs 14 residues. The CDR3 spells CATQGQASNQPQHF. The DNA for the CDR3 is TGTGCCACCCAAGGACAGGCAAGCAATCAGCCCCAGCATTTT.

This clonotype came up many times. The chain carries TRBV7-2 and TRBJ2-1; D might be TRBD1 or TRBD2, each matching 5 bases. The CDR3 has 16 residues. Trimming shortened V by 3 bases and J by 8 bases, and 20 bases separated the two germline ends. Germline V lookup: CDR1 SGHTA, CDR2 FQGNSA. In nucleotides, the CDR3 is TGTGCCAGCAGCTTTAGATTCGGGATGGGGGATGATGAGCAGTTCTTC. It yields the protein CASSFRFGMGDDEQFF.